This T cell receptor (beta chain) was captured by sequencing in a study of T cell responses to AZD1222 COVID-19 vaccine. Regarding the study as a whole: Nearly half of spike-specific TCRs reportedly target variant regions that are unmutated in the B.1.351 and B.1.1.7 variants. Baseline serostatus was positive in only a handful of AZD1222 recipients.

Clones were sequenced by immunoSEQ multiplex PCR, and TCRdb holds only the in-frame ones, with some missing. The sample records 120,000 or so clones, approximately 88% being singletons. Turning to this clone: The antigen is unknown.

The CDR3 consists of 16 residues. With 5 bases clipped from V and 7 bases from J, the junction kept 16 bases outside the gene matches. CDR1 is LNHNV, CDR2 YYDKDF, per germline (reference sequence). Source: peripheral blood, taken on day 0 of AZD1222 vaccination. The source is an adult in good health. The chain carries TRBV15 and TRBJ1-2, with 7 bases fitting TRBD1. CDR3 sequence: CATSPNVLRGQAGYTF. CDR3 sequence (DNA): TGTGCCACCAGCCCTAACGTGCTGAGGGGGCAGGCTGGCTACACCTTC.